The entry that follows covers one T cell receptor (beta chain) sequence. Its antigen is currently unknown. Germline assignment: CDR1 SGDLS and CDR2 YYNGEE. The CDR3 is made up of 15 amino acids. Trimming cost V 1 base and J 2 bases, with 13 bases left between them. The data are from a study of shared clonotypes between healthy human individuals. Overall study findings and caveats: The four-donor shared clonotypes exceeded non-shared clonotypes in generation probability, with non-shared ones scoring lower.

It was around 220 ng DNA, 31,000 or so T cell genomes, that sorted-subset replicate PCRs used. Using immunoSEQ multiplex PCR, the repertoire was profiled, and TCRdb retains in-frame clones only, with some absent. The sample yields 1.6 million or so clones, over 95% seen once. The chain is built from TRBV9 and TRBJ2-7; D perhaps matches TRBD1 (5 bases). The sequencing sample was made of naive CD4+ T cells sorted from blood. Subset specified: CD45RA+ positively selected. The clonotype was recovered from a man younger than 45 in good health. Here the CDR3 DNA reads TGTGCCAGCAGCGTATCGGTAACAGGAGCCTACGAGCAGTACTTC. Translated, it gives CASSVSVTGAYEQYF.